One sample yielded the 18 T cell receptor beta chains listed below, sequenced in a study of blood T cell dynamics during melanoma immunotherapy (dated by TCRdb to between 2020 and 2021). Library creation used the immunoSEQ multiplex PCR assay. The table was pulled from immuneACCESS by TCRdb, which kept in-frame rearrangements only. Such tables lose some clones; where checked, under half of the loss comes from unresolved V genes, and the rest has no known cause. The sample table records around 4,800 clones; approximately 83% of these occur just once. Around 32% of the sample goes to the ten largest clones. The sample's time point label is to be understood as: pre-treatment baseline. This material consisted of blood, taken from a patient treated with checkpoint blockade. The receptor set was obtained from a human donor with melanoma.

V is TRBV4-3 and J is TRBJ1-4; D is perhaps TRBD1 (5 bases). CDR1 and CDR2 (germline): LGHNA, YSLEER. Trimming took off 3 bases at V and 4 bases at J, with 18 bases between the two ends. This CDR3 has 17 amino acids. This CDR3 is CASSQGSGARGNEKLFF. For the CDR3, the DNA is TGCGCCAGCAGCCAGGGTTCTGGGGCGCGAGGTAATGAAAAACTGTTTTTT.

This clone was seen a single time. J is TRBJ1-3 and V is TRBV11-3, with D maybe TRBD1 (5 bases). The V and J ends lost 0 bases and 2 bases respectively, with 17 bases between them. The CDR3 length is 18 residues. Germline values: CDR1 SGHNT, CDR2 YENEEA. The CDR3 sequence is CASSLDPRGGRTGNTIYF. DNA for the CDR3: TGTGCCAGCAGCTTAGATCCCCGGGGGGGACGTACTGGAAACACCATATATTTT.

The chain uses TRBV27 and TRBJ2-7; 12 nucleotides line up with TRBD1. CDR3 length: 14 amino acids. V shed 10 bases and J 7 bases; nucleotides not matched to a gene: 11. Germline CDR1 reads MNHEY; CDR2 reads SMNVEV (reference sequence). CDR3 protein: CATSRDRGRDEQYF. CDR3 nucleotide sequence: TGTGCCACATCCCGGGACAGGGGGCGCGATGAGCAGTACTTC.

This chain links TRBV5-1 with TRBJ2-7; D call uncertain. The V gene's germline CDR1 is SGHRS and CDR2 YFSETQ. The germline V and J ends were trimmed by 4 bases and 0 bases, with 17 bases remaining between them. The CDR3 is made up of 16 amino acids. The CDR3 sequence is CASSAGSSLGSYEQYF. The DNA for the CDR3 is TGCGCCAGCAGCGCTGGTTCTTCTCTGGGCTCCTACGAGCAGTACTTC.

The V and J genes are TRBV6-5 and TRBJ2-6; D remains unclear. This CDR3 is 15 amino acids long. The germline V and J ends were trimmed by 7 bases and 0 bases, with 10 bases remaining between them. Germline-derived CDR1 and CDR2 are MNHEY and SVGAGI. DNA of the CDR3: TGTGCCAGCAAAATTACAACCTCTGGGGCCAACGTCCTGACTTTC. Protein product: CASKITTSGANVLTF.

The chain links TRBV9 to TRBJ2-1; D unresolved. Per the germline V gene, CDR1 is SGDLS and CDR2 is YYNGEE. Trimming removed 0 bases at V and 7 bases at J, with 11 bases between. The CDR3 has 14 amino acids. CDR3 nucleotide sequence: TGTGCCAGCAGCGTAGTCGACTTCGGGAATGAGCAGTTCTTC. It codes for CASSVVDFGNEQFF.

CDR3 sequence: CASSLGPLTDTQYF. The CDR3 region has the DNA TGTGCCAGCAGCTTAGGGCCTCTCACAGATACGCAGTATTTT. This chain connects TRBV7-2 to TRBJ2-3; D is unclear. Per germline, CDR1 SGHTA and CDR2 FQGNSA. The V gene lost 1 base and the J gene lost 2 bases, with 7 bases spanning the gap. The CDR3 totals 14 residues. The full variable domain, completed using reference TRBV7-2 and TRBJ2-3, is GAGVSQSPSNKVTEKGKDVELRCDPISGHTALYWYRQSLGQGLEFLIYFQGNSAPDKSGLPSDRFSAERTGGSVSTLTIQRTQQEDSAVYLCASSLGPLTDTQYFGPGTRLTVL.

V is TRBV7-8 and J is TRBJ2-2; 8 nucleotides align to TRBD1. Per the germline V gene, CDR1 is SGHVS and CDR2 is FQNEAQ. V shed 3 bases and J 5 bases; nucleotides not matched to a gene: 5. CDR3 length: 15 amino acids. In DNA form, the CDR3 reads TGTGCCAGCAGCTTGCCAGGGGGCCGGACCGGGGAGCTGTTTTTT. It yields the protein CASSLPGGRTGELFF.

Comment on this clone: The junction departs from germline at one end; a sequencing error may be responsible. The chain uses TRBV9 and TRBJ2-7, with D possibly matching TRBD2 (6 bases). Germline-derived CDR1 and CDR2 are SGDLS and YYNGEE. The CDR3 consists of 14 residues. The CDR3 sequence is CAGSPRGSGYEQYF. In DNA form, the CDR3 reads TGTGCCGGCAGCCCCCGGGGTAGCGGCTACGAGCAGTACTTC.

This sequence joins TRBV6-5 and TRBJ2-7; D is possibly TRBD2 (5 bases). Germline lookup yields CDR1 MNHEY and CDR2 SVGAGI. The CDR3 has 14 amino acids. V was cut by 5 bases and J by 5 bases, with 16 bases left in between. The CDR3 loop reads CASSADGVRDEQYF. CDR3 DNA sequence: TGTGCCAGCAGTGCCGACGGGGTTCGGGACGAGCAGTACTTC.

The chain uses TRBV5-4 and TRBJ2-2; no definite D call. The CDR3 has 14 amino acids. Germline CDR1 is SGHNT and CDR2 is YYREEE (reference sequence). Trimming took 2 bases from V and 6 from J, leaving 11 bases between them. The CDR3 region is CASSFGWDPGELFF. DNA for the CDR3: TGTGCCAGCAGCTTTGGGTGGGATCCCGGGGAGCTGTTTTTT.

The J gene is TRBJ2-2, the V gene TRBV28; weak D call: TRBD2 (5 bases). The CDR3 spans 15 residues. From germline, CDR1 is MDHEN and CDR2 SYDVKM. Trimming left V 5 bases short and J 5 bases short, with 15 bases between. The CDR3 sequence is CASSVTVPGTGELFF. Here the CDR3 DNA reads TGTGCCAGCAGTGTGACCGTCCCGGGGACCGGGGAGCTGTTTTTT.

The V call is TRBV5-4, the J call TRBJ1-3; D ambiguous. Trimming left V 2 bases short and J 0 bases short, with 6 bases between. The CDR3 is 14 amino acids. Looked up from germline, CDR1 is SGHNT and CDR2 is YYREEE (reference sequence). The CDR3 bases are TGTGCCAGCAGCTTCGGCGGCTCTGGAAACACCATATATTTT. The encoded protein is CASSFGGSGNTIYF.

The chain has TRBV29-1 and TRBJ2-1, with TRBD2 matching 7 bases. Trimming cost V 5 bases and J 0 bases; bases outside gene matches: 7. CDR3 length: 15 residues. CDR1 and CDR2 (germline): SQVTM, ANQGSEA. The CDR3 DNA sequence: TGCAGCGTTTGGGAAGCGGGAAGCTCCTACAATGAGCAGTTCTTC. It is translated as CSVWEAGSSYNEQFF.

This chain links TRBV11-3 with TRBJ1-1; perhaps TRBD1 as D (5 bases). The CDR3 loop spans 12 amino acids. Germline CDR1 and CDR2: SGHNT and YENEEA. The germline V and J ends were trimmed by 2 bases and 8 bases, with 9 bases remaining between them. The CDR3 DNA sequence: TGTGCCAGCAGCTTACAGGGACGGGAAGCTTTCTTT. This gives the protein CASSLQGREAFF.

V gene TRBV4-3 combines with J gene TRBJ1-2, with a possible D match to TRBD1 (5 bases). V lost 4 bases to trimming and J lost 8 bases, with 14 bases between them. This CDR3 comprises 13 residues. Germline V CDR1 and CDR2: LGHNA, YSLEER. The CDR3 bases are TGCGCCAGCAGCCCCCAGGGAAACGGAGGCTACACCTTC. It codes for CASSPQGNGGYTF.

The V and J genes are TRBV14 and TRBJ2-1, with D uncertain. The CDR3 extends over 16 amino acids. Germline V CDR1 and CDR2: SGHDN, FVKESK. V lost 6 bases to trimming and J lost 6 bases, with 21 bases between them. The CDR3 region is CASRPSQGPFGNEQFF. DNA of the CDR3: TGTGCCAGCAGACCCTCTCAAGGGCCCTTTGGCAATGAGCAGTTCTTC.

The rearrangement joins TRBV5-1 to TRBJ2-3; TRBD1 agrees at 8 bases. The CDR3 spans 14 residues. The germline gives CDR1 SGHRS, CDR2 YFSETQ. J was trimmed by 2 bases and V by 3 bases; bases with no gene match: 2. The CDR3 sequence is CASSSQGDTDTQYF. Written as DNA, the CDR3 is TGCGCCAGCAGCTCACAGGGGGACACAGATACGCAGTATTTT.